This T cell receptor beta chain originates from a study of cytomegalovirus exposure and HLA in healthy donors (dated by TCRdb to 2015 to 2018). About the investigation overall: According to an earlier analysis of several hundred of the donors, some 180 million T cells yielded 100 million or so unique TCR beta sequences and approximately 300 Gb of sequence data. Approximately 300 gigabases of sequencing data and roughly 80 million unique TCR sequences made up an early release that covered fewer than 650 HLA-typed donors. Of the roughly 390 genotyped donors, over 80% were placed in the genetic ancestry cluster associated with self-reported Caucasian donors. The study aimed to test whether cataloging public T cell receptors could reveal signatures of past pathogen exposure. The T cell repertoires of around 730 subjects were profiled by immunosequencing and related to cytomegalovirus serostatus. A separate validation cohort of roughly 110 different subjects was used in addition to the roughly 640-subject first cohort. High-throughput TCR immunosequencing, statistical association of individual TCRs with disease status, and machine learning were combined to predict cytomegalovirus infection status. In a later analysis, previously published TCR beta repertoires from some 640 donors were re-analyzed and high-resolution HLA genotyping was added so that TCR occurrence patterns could be studied. Rather than drawing on any new phenotypic data, the later analysis identified candidate immune exposures from TCR beta sequences and the way those sequences occurred across donors. To decide whether each TCR beta V gene segment behaved as functional or pseudogenic, an earlier analysis of some 600 of the donors relied on high-throughput TCR beta sequencing. Donor age, sex, ethnicity and CMV serostatus were compiled together with the repertoire data. Genome-wide SNP genotypes for about three fifths of the roughly 670 donors were used in a later genetic analysis, which treated that subset as a discovery cohort. Every repertoire in the discovery cohort had been generated on one and the same sequencing platform. Both class I and class II loci were covered by HLA typing, at four-digit resolution. The number of typed donors differed by locus: about 629-640 for A, B, C, DRB1 and DQB1; some 500 for DQA1; fewer than 610 for DPA1; and 400 to 480 for DPB1. Because of strong linkage in the cohort, five DR-DQ haplotypes were treated as single units for association and clustering. Across under 500 genotyped donors of the cohort, an average of roughly 230,000 unique TCR beta nucleotide sequences per donor were sequenced, and roughly a sixth of those sequences were non-productive. What the authors observed across the whole study: An earlier analysis of around 540 of the donors showed that most TCR beta V segments appeared in productive rearrangements either about 90% or about 30% of the time, which broadly matched IMGT annotations. In a later analysis, HLA-associated TCR beta chains showed more clonal expansion and lower generation probabilities than non-associated chains that were equally common. In a later analysis, most CMV-associated TCR beta chains were found to appear HLA-restricted, with HLA associations seemingly driven largely by CMV exposure. The earlier analysis of 587 of the donors excluded roughly 16 rarely observed V segments, including chromosome 9 orphons, because counts were too low. Most TCR sequences were seen in very few donors, while some public TCRs were found in many individuals. For the cohort, immune exposure information was limited to CMV serostatus. Correlated functional status among segregating V segments might reflect linkage disequilibrium, but an unknown experimental factor could not be ruled out. Only TCR beta chains were sequenced in this cohort, and the absence of alpha or paired-chain data limited detectable features. When HLA alleles, especially DR and DQ, strongly co-occurred, TCR associations were difficult to assign to individual alleles. The study listed around 160 TCR beta chains as associated with cytomegalovirus. Three of the identified cytomegalovirus-associated TCR beta chains were confirmed in vitro to be specific for cytomegalovirus antigens. According to a later analysis, parvovirus B19, influenza, CMV and Epstein-Barr virus appeared linked to several top co-occurrence clusters. Sequencing depth was assumed to be roughly uniform across donors in the presence/absence analyses, though that assumption may not hold. V-gene and J-gene trimming of TCR beta chains was associated with a missense DCLRE1C variant in a later genetic analysis, and the association was replicated in an independent cohort. In a later genetic analysis, fewer N-insertions in productive TCRs were reported among donors in an Asian-associated ancestry cluster than the approximately 670-donor mean. Some IMGT-functional V segments, including TRBV6-2 and TRBV6-3, could not be told apart with the 87-base-pair reads, so those segments were excluded. The classifier was reported to diagnose cytomegalovirus status with high specificity and sensitivity in both the original cohort and the validation cohort. At a false discovery rate of 0.05, a later analysis linked about 17,000 TCR beta sequences to specific HLA alleles. Because some donors lacked HLA typing at each locus, the association tests relied only on the typed subset. A later analysis found that TCR association rates varied across HLA loci, with DRB1 alleles showing the most associated TCRs and HLA-C alleles the fewest. The sequencing pipeline was judged likely to have produced a cluster of highly shared sequence variants as a technical artifact. It was suggested by the authors that the approach could potentially be generalized to other disease states and immunological phenotypes. A further reported finding was that TCR beta sequences accurately predicted the HLA-A and HLA-B alleles for most subjects in the first cohort.

The library was prepared using the immunoSEQ multiplex PCR assay. A mixture of 60 forward primers for TCR Vbeta segments and 13 reverse primers for TCR Jbeta segments was used in the multiplex PCR. The CDR3 region of rearranged TCR beta genes was amplified from genomic DNA by a multiplex PCR assay. On the Illumina HiSeq System, the amplified TCR beta libraries were sequenced as 87-base-pair reads. Processing in the source paper ran as follows. A later analysis tallied 70 million to 100 million unique TCR beta chains across the 550 to 850 repertoires, and about 12 million of those chains were shared by two or more donors. Raw reads were error-corrected and collapsed into unique sequences by a nearest-neighbor algorithm in which closely related sequences were merged to remove PCR and sequencing errors. V, D and J gene segments were assigned by aligning CDR3 sequences to IMGT reference sequences. For a sequence to be retained, a match of at least six nucleotides to both a V gene segment and a J gene segment was required. Rearrangements were called productive when the CDR3 lacked stop codons and stayed in frame with V and J; all others were non-productive. Following IMGT convention, CDR3 was defined as the stretch from the second conserved V-encoded cysteine up to the conserved J-encoded phenylalanine. The earlier analysis of 587 of the donors excluded sequences that lacked an unambiguous match to a single V gene segment. An earlier analysis of some 610 of the donors called V segments functional above 56.7% productive rearrangements and segregating when the between-donor standard deviation exceeded 5%. A statistical classification framework was built to diagnose cytomegalovirus status from the catalog of TCR beta chain sequences. V and J gene assignment, in a later analysis, came from comparing TCR nucleotide sequences with IMGT/GENE-DB human TR gene sequences. Using the TCRdist pipeline, a later analysis assigned CDR3 sequences along with most-parsimonious VDJ recombination scenarios. A later analysis defined each TCR beta chain by its CDR3 amino acid sequence plus V-gene family, and excluded reads lacking a unique V-gene family. As a way to deal with suspected cross-contamination and a sequencing artifact, a later analysis dropped 592 nucleotide sequences that were highly shared and had low generation probability. For each public chain, a later analysis derived a clonal expansion index from normalized ranks of inferred template counts within each repertoire. Generation probabilities in a later analysis came from a VDJ recombination model fitted to out-of-frame rearrangements, and those results were checked against IGoR. In a later analysis, TCR-TCR, TCR-HLA and TCR-CMV co-occurrence was scored with hypergeometric tests, and a repertoire-size bias correction was applied to TCR pairs. To estimate false discovery rates, a later analysis permuted the HLA or CMV assignments 20 times. In a later analysis, co-occurring TCRs were grouped with DBSCAN, and TCRdist sequence similarity was added when clustering was performed within HLA-allele-positive subsets. Repertoires with fewer than 30,000 or more than 120,000 public chains were left out of co-occurrence clustering, as were about five repertoires with anomalous nucleotide sharing. As stored in TCRdb, this immuneACCESS dataset retains in-frame rearrangements with V and J assigned. A fraction of the clones does not appear; measured against another copy, unresolved V genes explain less than half of the discrepancy, and the remainder lacks a known reason. That table furnishes V, J and clone size, whereas the DNA furnished D and trimming. The table for this sample lists 140,000 to 150,000 clones; roughly 80% of them were counted only once. 2.5% to 3.5% of the sample is taken by the ten largest.

The cohort was made up of under 800 healthy bone marrow donors. At the time of sampling, all cohort members were nominally healthy, though unrecorded immune exposures were likely present. The donor was CMV seronegative and was included in the group of a few hundred seronegative cohort members. Each donor provided a peripheral blood sample, and peripheral blood mononuclear cells were used for TCR beta sequencing. The Qiagen DNeasy Blood Extraction Kit was used to extract genomic DNA from the blood cell samples. This clone was detected only a few times. Its cognate antigen has yet to be identified. Nothing much larger sits one base from this clone, and base qualities are not available. Inclusive of the bounding cysteine and phenylalanine, the CDR3 is 17 residues long. The entry retains the CDR3 DNA only, 51 bases that are in frame from base 1. Cut back by 1 base and 5 bases, the V and J ends lie 20 bases apart. Taken from the germline V gene, the CDR1 and CDR2 loops are MGHRA and YSYEKL.

The rearranged segments are TRBV4-1 and TRBJ2-5, with the D gene not clear enough to name. The clonotype originates from a woman in her 30s in good health and CMV-seronegative. The material sequenced was PBMCs. The nucleotides are TGCGCCAGCAGCCAAGTTAATTTGGGCTTCCCTGAGGAGACCCAGTACTTC. Its coded protein is CASSQVNLGFPEETQYF.